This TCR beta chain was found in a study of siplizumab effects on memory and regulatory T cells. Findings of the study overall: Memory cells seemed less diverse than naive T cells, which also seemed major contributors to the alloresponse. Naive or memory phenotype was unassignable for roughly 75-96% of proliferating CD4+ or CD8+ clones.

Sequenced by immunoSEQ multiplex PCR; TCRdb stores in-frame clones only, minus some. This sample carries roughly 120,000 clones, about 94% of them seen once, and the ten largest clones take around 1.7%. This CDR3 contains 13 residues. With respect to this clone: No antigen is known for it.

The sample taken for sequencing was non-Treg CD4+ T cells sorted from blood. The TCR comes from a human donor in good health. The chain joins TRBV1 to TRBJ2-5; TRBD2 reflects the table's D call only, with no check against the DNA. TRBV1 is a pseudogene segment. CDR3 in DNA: TGCACCAGCAGCCCTCTTGCGGAAGAGACCCAGTACTTC. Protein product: CTSSPLAEETQYF.